The clone carrying this T cell receptor beta chain has a single count. The data were obtained in a study of CD8+CD57+ T cells in acquired aplastic anemia. Template material for TCR beta VDJ and CDR3 profiling consisted of genomic DNA. TCRdb itself ran the reads through MiXCR, one entry per CDR3 protein. The sample holds some 170,000 distinct CDR3 sequences, 60% to 80% seen once. The authors sequenced patients whose flow cytometry had shown CD8+CD57+ cell expansion. Every patient had severe acquired aplastic anemia. The origin of this receptor is a human donor with aplastic anemia. The sample comprised sorted CD4+, CD8+, or CD8+CD57+ T cells (not recorded which) from PBMCs.

The CDR3 region is CASSLATRQGAYGYTF. CDR3 nucleotides: TGTGCCAGCAGCTTAGCCACGAGACAGGGGGCTTATGGCTACACCTTC. The genes are TRBV7-8 and TRBJ1-2; 10 positions agree with TRBD1. There are 16 residues in the CDR3. Trimming at V came to 0 bases and at J to 5 bases, leaving 6 bases not matched to a gene. Looked up from germline, CDR1 is SGHVS and CDR2 is FQNEAQ.